This T cell receptor (beta chain) appears in the sequencing data of a study of neurological immune-mediated disorders. Overall study findings and caveats: Phylogenetically, 18 of 34 multiple sclerosis patients' repertoires fell into one related-CDR3 cluster, a possible signature.

TCRdb recomputed calls from the 5' RACE reads with MiXCR, one row per CDR3 protein. The sample consists of some 89,000 distinct CDR3 sequences, roughly 4.3% of them appearing once. V was pared by 5 bases and J by 7 bases, with 11 bases of the junction left unmatched. The CDR3 spans 14 residues. Ten or more counts support this clonotype. Its antigen is unknown. Time point: longitudinal time-point 3. The V gene is TRBV12-3 or TRBV12-4, the J gene TRBJ2-7, with TRBD1 matching over 7 bases. This sequence was found in a woman in her fifties or sixties with multiple sclerosis. Sample: PBMCs. The CDR3 loop reads CASSLGQVVGEQYF. CDR3 coding DNA: TGTGCCAGCAGTCTCGGACAGGTCGTGGGGGAGCAGTACTTC.